The 20 T cell receptor beta chains given below trace back to one sample, sequenced in a study of OX40 agonist ivuxolimab in advanced cancers. The library was produced with the immunoSEQ multiplex PCR assay. This immuneACCESS table, as held by TCRdb, lists in-frame sequences with V and J called but not all clones. Of the missing ones, under half trace to an unresolved V gene in checked studies; the others have no known cause. Within this sample are tens of thousands of clones, with 65% to 85% of them counted one time only. Clones ranked in the top ten supply around 0.75% of the sample. The starting material was CD4+ or CD8+ T cells sorted from blood, obtained in a trial of the OX40 agonist ivuxolimab. These TCRs come from an adult with an advanced solid tumor such as melanoma, head and neck, liver or kidney cancer.

The chain employs TRBV5-4 and TRBJ2-3; 8 bases are a match to TRBD2. The germline V gene has CDR1 SGHNT and CDR2 YYREEE (reference sequence). With 4 bases clipped from V and 5 bases from J, the junction kept 15 bases outside the gene matches. The CDR3 sequence is 17 residues long. CDR3 protein: CASSPQGGTRDGDTQYF. DNA for the CDR3: TGTGCCAGCAGCCCCCAAGGGGGGACTAGGGACGGAGATACGCAGTATTTT.

J is TRBJ1-2 and V is TRBV4-2; TRBD1 matches 7 bases. Germline V lookup: CDR1 LGHNA, CDR2 YNFKEQ. The CDR3 consists of 16 residues. J gave up 2 bases and V 1 base, and 7 bases lay outside the gene matches. The CDR3 protein is CASSQVEFRGNYGYTF. In nucleotides, the CDR3 is TGTGCCAGCAGCCAAGTAGAATTCAGGGGGAACTATGGCTACACCTTC.

J is TRBJ1-2 and V is TRBV19; D is unclear. Trimming pared 2 bases from V and 0 bases from J, leaving 10 bases between. The germline V gene has CDR1 LNHDA and CDR2 SQIVND (reference sequence). The CDR3 is 15 amino acids. As DNA, the CDR3 is TGTGCCAGTAGTATAATTACAGCAGCTAACTATGGCTACACCTTC. It is translated as CASSIITAANYGYTF.

This clone was observed a single time. The DNA for the CDR3 is TGTGCCAGCACCAGGACTAGCGGCCAAGAGACCCAGTACTTC. Its protein product is CASTRTSGQETQYF. V gene TRBV2 combines with J gene TRBJ2-5; 10 bases map to TRBD2. Per germline, CDR1 SNHLY and CDR2 FYNNEI. With 7 bases clipped from V and 1 base from J, the junction kept 3 bases outside the gene matches. The CDR3 is 14 amino acids. Filled out from reference TRBV2 and TRBJ2-5, the complete variable domain reads EPEVTQTPSHQVTQMGQEVILRCVPISNHLYFYWYRQILGQKVEFLVSFYNNEISEKSEIFDDQFSVERPDGSNFTLKIRSTKLEDSAMYFCASTRTSGQETQYFGPGTRLLVL.

The chain links TRBV7-8 to TRBJ2-1; 16 nucleotides line up with TRBD2. V lost 0 bases and J lost 4; bases outside the gene matches: 6. The CDR3 consists of 19 residues. The germline gives CDR1 SGHVS, CDR2 FQNEAQ. CDR3 sequence reads: CASSLARGLAGGTYNEQFF. CDR3 bases: TGTGCCAGCAGCTTAGCGCGGGGACTAGCGGGGGGGACTTACAATGAGCAGTTCTTC.

The chain couples TRBV5-4 to TRBJ2-3, with TRBD2 as a possible D gene (6 bases). Per germline, CDR1 SGHNT and CDR2 YYREEE (reference sequence). V was trimmed by 7 bases and J by 3 bases, leaving 18 bases between them. CDR3 length: 15 residues. Here the CDR3 DNA reads TGTGCCAGCTCCTCCGGCGGGGCGAAGACAGATACGCAGTATTTT. Protein product: CASSSGGAKTDTQYF.

This clone was seen only once. The chain links TRBV28 to TRBJ2-7, with 9 bases matching TRBD2. Per germline, CDR1 MDHEN and CDR2 SYDVKM. CDR3 length: 14 amino acids. V lost 6 bases, J lost 4 bases, and 7 bases stayed unmatched. CDR3 in amino acids: CASRPGSGGYEQYF. CDR3 bases: TGTGCCAGCAGGCCTGGGAGCGGGGGGTACGAGCAGTACTTC.

The V gene is TRBV28, the J gene TRBJ2-7, with D maybe TRBD2 (5 bases). The ends were cut back, 10 bases at V and 7 bases at J, with 20 bases in the middle. The length of the CDR3 is 13 residues. CDR1 and CDR2 from the germline V gene are MDHEN and SYDVKM. The CDR3 region has the DNA TGTGCCACCCTTGCGGACCCAAGGAGGGAGCAGTACTTC. It yields the protein CATLADPRREQYF. The full variable domain, its missing parts supplied by reference TRBV28 and TRBJ2-7, is DVKVTQSSRYLVKRTGEKVFLECVQDMDHENMFWYRQDPGLGLRLIYFSYDVKMKEKGDIPEGYSVSREKKERFSLILESASTNQTSMYLCATLADPRREQYFGPGTRLTVT.

The V call is TRBV29-1, the J call TRBJ1-1; the D gene is possibly TRBD1 (5 bases). CDR3 length: 15 residues. From germline, CDR1 is SQVTM and CDR2 ANQGSEA. V lost 7 bases to trimming and J lost 4 bases, with 22 bases between them. The CDR3 is CSGLPGTPRATEAFF. DNA of the CDR3: TGCAGCGGCCTCCCCGGGACCCCGAGGGCCACTGAAGCTTTCTTT.

As for this clone: The junction departs from germline at one end; a sequencing error may be responsible. V and J are TRBV7-7 and TRBJ2-5; D might be TRBD1 (5 bases). CDR3 length: 14 amino acids. Germline V gene data show CDR1 as SSHAT and CDR2 as FNYEAQ (reference sequence). In nucleotides, the CDR3 is TGTGCTAGCAGCCTAAGGGGCCGATGGGAGACCCAGTACTTC. Translation: CASSLRGRWETQYF.

This clone has only one observation. The chain combines TRBV5-4 with TRBJ2-3; D not resolved. This CDR3 has 17 residues. V was shortened by 2 bases and J by 0 bases, with 16 bases between the two germline ends. CDR1 and CDR2 from the germline V gene are SGHNT and YYREEE (reference sequence). Written as DNA, the CDR3 is TGTGCCAGCAGCTTTAACCCCTTGAGCGAGAGCACAGATACGCAGTATTTT. Protein: CASSFNPLSESTDTQYF.

Only one count was recorded for this clone. V usage is TRBV29-1 and J usage is TRBJ2-1, with D maybe TRBD1 (5 bases). CDR3 length: 13 residues. V lost 3 bases and J lost 6, with 12 bases in between. Per germline, CDR1 SQVTM and CDR2 ANQGSEA. CDR3 bases: TGCAGCGTTGACCGACAGAGCCTCAATGAGCAGTTCTTC. Its translation is CSVDRQSLNEQFF.

V is TRBV19 and J is TRBJ2-3; D gene uncertain. The CDR3 length is 12 residues. V shed 6 bases and J shed 3 bases, with 7 bases lying between them. The germline V gene encodes CDR1 LNHDA and CDR2 SQIVND (reference sequence). The CDR3 sequence: CASSFPTDTQYF. For the CDR3, the DNA is TGTGCCAGTAGCTTCCCTACAGATACGCAGTATTTT.

This clone showed up just a few times. The rearrangement joins TRBV2 to TRBJ2-3; D not resolved. The V end was cut by 7 bases, the J end by 5 bases, with 10 bases between. Germline V gene data show CDR1 as SNHLY and CDR2 as FYNNEI. The CDR3 has 12 residues. The CDR3 region is CASIVGGDTQYF. The CDR3 bases are TGTGCCAGCATCGTGGGCGGAGATACGCAGTATTTT.

This sequence joins TRBV19 and TRBJ1-1; D may be TRBD1 (6 bases). This CDR3 contains 13 residues. V lost 5 bases, J lost 4 bases, and 11 bases lay in between. Germline V gene data show CDR1 as LNHDA and CDR2 as SQIVND (reference sequence). The chain's CDR3 is CASSGTGSTEAFF. CDR3 sequence (DNA): TGTGCCAGTAGTGGCACAGGGAGCACTGAAGCTTTCTTT. The full variable domain, rest sourced from reference TRBV19 and TRBJ1-1, is DGGITQSPKYLFRKEGQNVTLSCEQNLNHDAMYWYRQDPGQGLRLIYYSQIVNDFQKGDIAEGYSVSREKKESFPLTVTSAQKNPTAFYLCASSGTGSTEAFFGQGTRLTVV.

This clone was observed a few times. The V call is TRBV7-2, the J call TRBJ2-5; D may be TRBD2 (6 bases). V was trimmed by 6 bases and J by 1 base, leaving 15 bases between them. The CDR3 is 15 amino acids. Germline CDR1 reads SGHTA; CDR2 reads FQGNSA. The chain's CDR3 is CASSAEGTFQETQYF. CDR3 sequence (DNA): TGTGCCAGCAGTGCAGAGGGGACTTTCCAAGAGACCCAGTACTTC.

The chain joins TRBV19 to TRBJ1-4, with TRBD1 as a possible D gene (5 bases). CDR3 length equals 12 residues. Germline CDR1 and CDR2: LNHDA and SQIVND (reference sequence). The V end was cut by 8 bases, the J end by 8 bases, with 12 bases between. CDR3 bases: TGTGCCAGTGGTGGGACGGTCGAAAAACTGTTTTTT. It specifies CASGGTVEKLFF.

V usage is TRBV19 and J usage is TRBJ1-5; 10 bases line up with TRBD1. This CDR3 has 16 residues. Germline loops: CDR1 LNHDA, CDR2 SQIVND (reference sequence). V lost 3 bases, J lost 5 bases, and 7 bases stayed unmatched. The CDR3 loop reads CASSIWKGQGDQPQHF. The CDR3 bases are TGTGCCAGTAGTATTTGGAAAGGACAGGGGGATCAGCCCCAGCATTTT.

This chain's CDR3 is CAWSVQWGGDTQYF. In DNA, the CDR3 is TGTGCCTGGAGTGTACAGTGGGGCGGAGATACGCAGTATTTT. The genes are TRBV30 and TRBJ2-3; D might be TRBD1 (5 bases). V lost 0 bases and J 5 bases, leaving 12 bases between the germline ends. The CDR3 is 14 residues long. Germline V lookup: CDR1 GTSNPN, CDR2 SVGIG (reference sequence).

CDR3 in DNA: TGTGCCTGGAGTGTACTGAGGGCAGATACGCAGTATTTT. Translating it yields CAWSVLRADTQYF. The genes are TRBV30 and TRBJ2-3, with TRBD2 as a possible D gene (5 bases). V was trimmed by 0 bases and J by 4 bases, leaving 8 bases between them. The CDR3 extends over 13 amino acids. Germline CDR1 reads GTSNPN; CDR2 reads SVGIG (reference sequence).